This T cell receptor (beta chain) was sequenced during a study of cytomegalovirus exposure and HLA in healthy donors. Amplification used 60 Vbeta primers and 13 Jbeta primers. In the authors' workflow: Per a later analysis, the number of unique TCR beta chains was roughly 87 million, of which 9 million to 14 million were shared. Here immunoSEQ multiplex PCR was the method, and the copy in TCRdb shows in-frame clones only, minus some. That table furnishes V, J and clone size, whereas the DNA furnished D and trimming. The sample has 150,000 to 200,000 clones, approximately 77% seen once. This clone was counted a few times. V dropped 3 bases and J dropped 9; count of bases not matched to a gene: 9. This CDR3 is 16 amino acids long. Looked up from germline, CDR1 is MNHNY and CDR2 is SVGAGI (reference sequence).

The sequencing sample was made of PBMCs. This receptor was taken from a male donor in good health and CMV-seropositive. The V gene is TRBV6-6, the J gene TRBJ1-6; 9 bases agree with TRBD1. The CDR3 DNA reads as TGTGCCAGCAGTTATCCGGGACAGGGTAACGGTTCACCCCTCCACTTT. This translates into CASSYPGQGNGSPLHF.